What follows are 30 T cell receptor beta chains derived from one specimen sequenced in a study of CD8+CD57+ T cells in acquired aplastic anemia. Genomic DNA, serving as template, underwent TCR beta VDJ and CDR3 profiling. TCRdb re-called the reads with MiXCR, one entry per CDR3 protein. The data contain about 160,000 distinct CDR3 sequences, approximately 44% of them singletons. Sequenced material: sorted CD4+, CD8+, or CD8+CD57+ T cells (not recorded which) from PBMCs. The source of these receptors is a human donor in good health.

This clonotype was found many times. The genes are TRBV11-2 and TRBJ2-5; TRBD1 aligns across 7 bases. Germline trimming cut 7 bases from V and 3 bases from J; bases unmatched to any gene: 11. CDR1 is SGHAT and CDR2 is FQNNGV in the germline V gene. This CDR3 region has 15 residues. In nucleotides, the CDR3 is TGTGCCAGCAACCAACAGGGGAGCGGAAAAGAGACCCAGTACTTC. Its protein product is CASNQQGSGKETQYF.

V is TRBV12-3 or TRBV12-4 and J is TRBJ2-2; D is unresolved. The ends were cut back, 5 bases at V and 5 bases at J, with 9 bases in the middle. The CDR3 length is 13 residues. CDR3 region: CASSIGRTGELFF. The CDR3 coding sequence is TGTGCCAGCAGTATCGGACGTACCGGGGAGCTGTTTTTT.

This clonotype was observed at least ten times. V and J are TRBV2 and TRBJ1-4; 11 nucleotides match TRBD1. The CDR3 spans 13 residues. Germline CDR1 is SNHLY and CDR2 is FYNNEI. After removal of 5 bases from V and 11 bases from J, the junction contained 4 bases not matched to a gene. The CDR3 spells CASSPGQGAKLFF. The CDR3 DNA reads TGTGCCAGCAGTCCCGGACAGGGGGCGAAACTGTTTTTT. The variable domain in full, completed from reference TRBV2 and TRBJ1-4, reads EPEVTQTPSHQVTQMGQEVILRCVPISNHLYFYWYRQILGQKVEFLVSFYNNEISEKSEIFDDQFSVERPDGSNFTLKIRSTKLEDSAMYFCASSPGQGAKLFFGSGTQLSVL.

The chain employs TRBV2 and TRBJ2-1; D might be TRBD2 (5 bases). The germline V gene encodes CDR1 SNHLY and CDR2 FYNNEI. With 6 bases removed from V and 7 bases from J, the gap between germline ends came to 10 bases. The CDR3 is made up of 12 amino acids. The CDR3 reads CASRSGKNEQFF. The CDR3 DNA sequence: TGTGCCAGCAGATCGGGGAAAAATGAGCAGTTCTTC.

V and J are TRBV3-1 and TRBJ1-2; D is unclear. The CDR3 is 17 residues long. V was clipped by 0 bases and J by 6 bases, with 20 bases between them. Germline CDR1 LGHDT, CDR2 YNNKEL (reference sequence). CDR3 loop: CASSQEWSLGGPHGYTF. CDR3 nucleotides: TGTGCCAGCAGCCAAGAGTGGTCATTAGGAGGGCCTCATGGCTACACCTTC.

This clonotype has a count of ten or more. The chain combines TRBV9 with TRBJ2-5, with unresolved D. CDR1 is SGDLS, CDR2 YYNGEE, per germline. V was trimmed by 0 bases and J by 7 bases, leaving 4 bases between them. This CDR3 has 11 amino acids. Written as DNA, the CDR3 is TGTGCCAGCAGCGTAGGCATGACCCAGTACTTC. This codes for CASSVGMTQYF.

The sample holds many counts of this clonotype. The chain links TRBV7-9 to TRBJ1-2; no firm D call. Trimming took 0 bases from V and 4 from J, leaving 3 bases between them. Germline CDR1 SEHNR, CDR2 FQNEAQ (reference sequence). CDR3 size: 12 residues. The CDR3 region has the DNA TGTGCCAGCAGCTTAGCTTCCTATGGCTACACCTTC. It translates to CASSLASYGYTF. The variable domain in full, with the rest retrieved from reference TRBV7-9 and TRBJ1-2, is DTGVSQNPRHKITKRGQNVTFRCDPISEHNRLYWYRQTLGQGPEFLTYFQNEAQLEKSRLLSDRFSAERPKGSFSTLEIQRTEQGDSAMYLCASSLASYGYTFGSGTRLTVV.

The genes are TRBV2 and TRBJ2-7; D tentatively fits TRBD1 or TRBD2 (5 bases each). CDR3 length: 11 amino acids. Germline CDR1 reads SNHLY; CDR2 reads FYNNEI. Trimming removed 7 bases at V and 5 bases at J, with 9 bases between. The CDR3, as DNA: TGTGCCAGCAACTTGGGGGACGAGCAGTACTTC. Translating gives CASNLGDEQYF.

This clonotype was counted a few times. The CDR3 here is CASSEPPRGNTGELFF. The CDR3 nucleotides are TGCGCCAGCAGTGAGCCTCCTCGGGGTAACACCGGGGAGCTGTTTTTT. V and J are TRBV10-1 and TRBJ2-2, with D perhaps TRBD2 (5 bases). V lost 2 bases, J lost 2 bases, and 12 bases lay in between. CDR3 length: 16 amino acids. CDR1 is WNHNN and CDR2 is SYGVQD in the germline V gene (reference sequence).

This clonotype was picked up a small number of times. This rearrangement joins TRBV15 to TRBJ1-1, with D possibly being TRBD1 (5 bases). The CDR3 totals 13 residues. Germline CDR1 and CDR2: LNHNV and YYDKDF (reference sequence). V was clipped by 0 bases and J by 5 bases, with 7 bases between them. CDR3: CATSRDQGTEAFF. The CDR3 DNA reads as TGTGCCACCAGCAGAGATCAGGGTACTGAAGCTTTCTTT.

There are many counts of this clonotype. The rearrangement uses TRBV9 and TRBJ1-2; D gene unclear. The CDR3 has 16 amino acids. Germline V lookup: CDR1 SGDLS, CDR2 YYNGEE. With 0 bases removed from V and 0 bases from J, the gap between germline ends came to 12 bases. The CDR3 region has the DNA TGTGCCAGCAGCGTAGAAGTCGGGAGGTCTAACTATGGCTACACCTTC. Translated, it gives CASSVEVGRSNYGYTF.

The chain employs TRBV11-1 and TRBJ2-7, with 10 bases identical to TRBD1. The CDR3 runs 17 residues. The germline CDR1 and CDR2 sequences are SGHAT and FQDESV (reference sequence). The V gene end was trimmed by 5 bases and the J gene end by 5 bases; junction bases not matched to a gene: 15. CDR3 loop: CASSPAGGRQGADEQYF. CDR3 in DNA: TGTGCCAGCAGCCCAGCCGGGGGGCGACAGGGGGCCGACGAGCAGTACTTC.

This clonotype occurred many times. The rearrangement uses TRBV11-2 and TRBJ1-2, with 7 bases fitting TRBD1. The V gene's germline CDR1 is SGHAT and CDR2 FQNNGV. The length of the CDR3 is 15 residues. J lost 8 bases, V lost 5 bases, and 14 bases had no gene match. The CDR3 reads CASSPLVGTAEGYTF. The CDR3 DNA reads TGTGCCAGCAGCCCTTTGGTGGGGACAGCGGAGGGCTACACCTTC.

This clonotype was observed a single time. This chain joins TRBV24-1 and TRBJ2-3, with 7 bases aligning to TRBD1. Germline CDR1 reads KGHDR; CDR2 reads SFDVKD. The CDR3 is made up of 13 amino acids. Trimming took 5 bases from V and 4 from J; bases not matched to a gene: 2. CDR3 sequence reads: CATSVTGADTQYF. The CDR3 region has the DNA TGTGCCACCAGTGTCACAGGGGCAGATACGCAGTATTTT.

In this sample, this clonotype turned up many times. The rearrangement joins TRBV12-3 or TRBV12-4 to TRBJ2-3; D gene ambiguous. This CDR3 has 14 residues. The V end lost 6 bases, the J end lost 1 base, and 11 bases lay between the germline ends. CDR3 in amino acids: CASRPFGGTDTQYF. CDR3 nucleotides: TGTGCCAGCAGACCTTTTGGGGGCACAGATACGCAGTATTTT.

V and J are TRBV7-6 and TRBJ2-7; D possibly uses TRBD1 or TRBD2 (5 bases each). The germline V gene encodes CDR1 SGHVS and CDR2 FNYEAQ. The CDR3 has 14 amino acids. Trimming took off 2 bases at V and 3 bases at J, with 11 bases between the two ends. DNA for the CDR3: TGTGCCAGCAGCTTACGGGACCTAGACTACGAGCAGTACTTC. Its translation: CASSLRDLDYEQYF.

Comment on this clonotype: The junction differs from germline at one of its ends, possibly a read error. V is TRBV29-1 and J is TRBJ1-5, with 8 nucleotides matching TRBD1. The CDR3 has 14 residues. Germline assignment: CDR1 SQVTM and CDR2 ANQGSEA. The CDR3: CSVEGQGIGQPQHF. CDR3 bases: TGCAGCGTAGAAGGACAGGGTATTGGACAGCCCCAGCATTTT.

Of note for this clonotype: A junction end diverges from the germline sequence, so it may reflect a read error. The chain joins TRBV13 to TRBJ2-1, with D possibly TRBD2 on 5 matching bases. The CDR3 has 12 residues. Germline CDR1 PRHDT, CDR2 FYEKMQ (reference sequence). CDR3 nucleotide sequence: TGTGCCAGCAGTTATGCCCTACCCCCAGCGGTCTTC. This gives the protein CASSYALPPAVF.

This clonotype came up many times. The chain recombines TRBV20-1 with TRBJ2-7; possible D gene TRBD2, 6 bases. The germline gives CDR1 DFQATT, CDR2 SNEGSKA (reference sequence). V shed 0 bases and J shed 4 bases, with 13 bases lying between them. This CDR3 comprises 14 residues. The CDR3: CSARDFLGRYEQYF. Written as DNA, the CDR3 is TGCAGTGCTAGAGATTTTCTAGGGAGGTACGAGCAGTACTTC.

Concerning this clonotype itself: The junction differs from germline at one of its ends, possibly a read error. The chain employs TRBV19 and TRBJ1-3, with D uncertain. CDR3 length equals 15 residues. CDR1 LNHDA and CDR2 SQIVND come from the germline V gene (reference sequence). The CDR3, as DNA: TGTGCCAGTAGTATGATCTTACTCCCTGGAATCACCATATATTTT. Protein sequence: CASSMILLPGITIYF.

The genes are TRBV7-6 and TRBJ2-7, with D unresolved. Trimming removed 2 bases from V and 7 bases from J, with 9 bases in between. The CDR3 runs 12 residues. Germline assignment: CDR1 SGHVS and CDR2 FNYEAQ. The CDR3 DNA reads TGTGCCAGCAGCTTAATCCCGACAGAGCAGTACTTC. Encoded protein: CASSLIPTEQYF.

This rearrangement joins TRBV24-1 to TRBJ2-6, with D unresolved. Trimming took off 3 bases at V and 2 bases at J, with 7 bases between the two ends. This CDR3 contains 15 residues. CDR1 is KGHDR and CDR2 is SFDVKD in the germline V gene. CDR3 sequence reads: CATSDMTAGANVLTF. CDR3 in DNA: TGTGCCACCAGTGATATGACGGCTGGGGCCAACGTCCTGACTTTC.

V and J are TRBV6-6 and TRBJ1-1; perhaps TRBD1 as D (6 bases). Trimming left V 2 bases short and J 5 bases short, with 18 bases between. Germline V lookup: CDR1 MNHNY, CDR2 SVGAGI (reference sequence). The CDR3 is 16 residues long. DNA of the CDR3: TGTGCCAGCAGTTACGGGGGGGCCGTGTTGGGGACTGAAGCTTTCTTT. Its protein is CASSYGGAVLGTEAFF.

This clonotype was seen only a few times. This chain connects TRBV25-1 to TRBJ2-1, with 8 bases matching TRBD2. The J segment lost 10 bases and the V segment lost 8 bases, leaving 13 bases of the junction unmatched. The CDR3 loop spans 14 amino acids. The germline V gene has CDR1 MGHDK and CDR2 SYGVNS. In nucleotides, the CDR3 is TGTGCCAGCGCCCGCACCGGGACTAGACGCGAGCAGTTCTTC. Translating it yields CASARTGTRREQFF.

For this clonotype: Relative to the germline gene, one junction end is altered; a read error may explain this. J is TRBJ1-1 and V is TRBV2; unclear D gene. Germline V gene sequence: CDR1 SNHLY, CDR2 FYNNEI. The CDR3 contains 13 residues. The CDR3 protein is CANSAGRNTEAFF. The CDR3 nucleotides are TGTGCCAACAGTGCAGGTCGGAACACTGAAGCTTTCTTT.

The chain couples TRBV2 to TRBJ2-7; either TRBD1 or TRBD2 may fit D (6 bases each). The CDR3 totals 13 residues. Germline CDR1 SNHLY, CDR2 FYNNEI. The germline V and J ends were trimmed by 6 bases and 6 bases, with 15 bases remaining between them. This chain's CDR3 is CASRSRGRSEQYF. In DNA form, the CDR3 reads TGTGCCAGCAGATCGAGGGGGAGGAGCGAGCAGTACTTC.

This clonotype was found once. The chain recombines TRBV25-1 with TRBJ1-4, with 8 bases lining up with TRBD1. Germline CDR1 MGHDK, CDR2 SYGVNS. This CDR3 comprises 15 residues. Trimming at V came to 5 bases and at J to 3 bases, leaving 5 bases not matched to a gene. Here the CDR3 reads CASSNRGSANEKLFF. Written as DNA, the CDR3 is TGTGCCAGCAGTAACAGGGGGTCGGCTAATGAAAAACTGTTTTTT.

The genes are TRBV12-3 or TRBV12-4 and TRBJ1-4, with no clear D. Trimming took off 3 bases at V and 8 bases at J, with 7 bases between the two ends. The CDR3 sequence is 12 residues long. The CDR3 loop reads CASSFREEKLFF. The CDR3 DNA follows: TGTGCCAGCAGTTTCCGCGAGGAAAAACTGTTTTTT.

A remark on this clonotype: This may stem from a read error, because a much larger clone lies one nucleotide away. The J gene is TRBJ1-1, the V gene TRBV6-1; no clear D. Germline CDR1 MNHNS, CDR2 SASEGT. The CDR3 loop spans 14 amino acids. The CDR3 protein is CASSEPGLNAEAFF. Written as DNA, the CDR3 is TGTGCCAGCAGTGAACCGGGTTTGAACGCTGAAGCTTTCTTT.

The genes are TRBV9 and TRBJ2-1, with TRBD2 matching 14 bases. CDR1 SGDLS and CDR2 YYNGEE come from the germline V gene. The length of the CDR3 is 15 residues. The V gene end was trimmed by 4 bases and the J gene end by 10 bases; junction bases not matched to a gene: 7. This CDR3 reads CASSFTGLAGVEQFF. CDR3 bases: TGTGCCAGCAGCTTCACGGGACTAGCGGGAGTAGAGCAGTTCTTC.